This TCR beta chain emerged from a study of blood T cells in healthy people across ages. Notes on the study in general: When one million T cells were used, diversity estimates were thought to be underestimates.

Combining a sample-barcoded 5' primer with a J-beta primer mix, a second PCR ran for about 7 to 12 cycles. A template-switch adaptor with 12 random nucleotides tagged each cDNA molecule. Samples each returned at least 2.5 million CDR3-containing paired-end reads. TCRdb re-analysed the 5' RACE reads in MiXCR, keeping a single row per CDR3 protein. The data contain around 800,000 distinct CDR3 sequences, approximately 65% of them seen just once; the ten biggest clones take up around a quarter. The sample holds a few counts of this clonotype. Its antigen remains unidentified. Trimming left V 6 bases short and J 7 bases short, with 10 bases between. Germline V gives CDR1 SQVTM, CDR2 ANQGSEA. This CDR3 has 10 amino acids.

The rearrangement uses TRBV29-1 and TRBJ2-7; D is possibly TRBD1 (5 bases). The sample taken for sequencing was blood. This sequence was found in a man aged 25-45 years in good health. CDR3 nucleotide sequence: TGCAGCGTGGGGCGAGAGGAGCAGTACTTC. Its protein product is CSVGREEQYF.